These 9 T cell receptor beta chains were sequenced from one sample in a study of T-cell reconstitution after alpha-beta-depleted transplantation in children. TCRbeta library construction was performed incorporating unique molecular identifiers. MiXCR was run by TCRdb on the PCR reads, yielding one entry per CDR3 protein. The repertoire holds under 300,000 distinct CDR3 sequences, under 14% seen once, with 23% in the top ten. Sequencing was performed on peripheral blood, taken 180 days after TCRalphabeta/CD19-depleted stem cell transplant. Every receptor here comes from a male patient aged 2-15 years who had a stem cell transplant for chronic granulomatous disease, so the T cells may come from the graft donor.

This clonotype is medium-sized within its sample. The chain joins TRBV10-3 to TRBJ2-3; 9 bases line up with TRBD2. This CDR3 has 11 amino acids. Germline V gene data show CDR1 as ENHRY and CDR2 as SYGVKD. The V segment lost 6 bases and the J segment 15 bases; nucleotides outside the gene matches: 7. CDR3 in DNA: TGTGCCATCAGAGCGGGAGGATTCTATTATTTT. Protein: CAIRAGGFYYF.

This chain uses TRBV20-1 with TRBJ2-3; D may be TRBD2 (5 bases). Germline-derived CDR1 and CDR2 are DFQATT and SNEGSKA (reference sequence). The CDR3 is 12 amino acids. V was trimmed by 3 bases and J by 4 bases, leaving 8 bases between them. The CDR3 bases are TGCAGTGCTAGGGGGAGTGCAGATACGCAGTATTTT. Its translation: CSARGSADTQYF.

In this sample, this clonotype turned up many times. The chain has TRBV4-1 and TRBJ1-2; 9 nucleotides align to TRBD1. The CDR3 runs to 14 residues. Losses at the gene ends were 2 bases for V and 9 bases for J; bases not matched to a gene: 7. Per germline, CDR1 MGHRA and CDR2 YSYEKL. CDR3 residues: CASSQPGTGRSYTF. The CDR3 bases are TGCGCCAGCAGCCAACCAGGGACAGGGAGGAGCTACACCTTC.

This clonotype was recorded a few times. The chain carries TRBV20-1 and TRBJ2-7; 8 positions agree with TRBD2. The CDR3 is 18 residues long. Per the germline V gene, CDR1 is DFQATT and CDR2 is SNEGSKA (reference sequence). Germline trimming cut 0 bases from V and 6 bases from J; bases unmatched to any gene: 19. The CDR3 DNA reads TGCAGTGCTAGAGATGGGGCCCAGCGGGGGCCGCCCTCGTTCGAGCAGTACTTC. Its protein product is CSARDGAQRGPPSFEQYF.

The rearrangement links TRBV13 to TRBJ2-3, with 8 bases fitting TRBD2. CDR1 is PRHDT, CDR2 FYEKMQ, per germline (reference sequence). The CDR3 totals 20 residues. V lost 4 bases, J lost 2 bases, and 20 bases stayed unmatched. The DNA for the CDR3 is TGTGCCAGCAGCTCCGCCCGGGGGGGCCAATTTTCGGGGCCCACAGATACGCAGTATTTT. This encodes CASSSARGGQFSGPTDTQYF.

This clonotype has ten or more counts. The genes are TRBV11-2 and TRBJ1-2, with D perhaps TRBD1 (5 bases). This CDR3 spans 17 amino acids. Germline CDR1 and CDR2: SGHAT and FQNNGV. Between the trimmed V and J ends, which lost 0 bases and 0 bases, there was a span of 14 bases. CDR3 bases: TGTGCCAGCAGCTTAGATTTATACGACAGAGCTAACTATGGCTACACCTTC. As protein: CASSLDLYDRANYGYTF.

This clonotype was found many times. The chain has TRBV10-2 and TRBJ1-1, with 10 bases that match TRBD1. The CDR3 consists of 16 residues. CDR1 and CDR2 (germline): WSHSY, SAAADI. V lost 2 bases to trimming and J lost 4 bases; unmatched junction nucleotides: 7. The CDR3 is CASSEPWTGGSTEAFF. In nucleotides, the CDR3 is TGCGCCAGCAGTGAGCCCTGGACAGGGGGTAGCACTGAAGCTTTCTTT.

This clonotype was detected many times. The CDR3: CASSYVSSGNIQYF. The CDR3 DNA follows: TGTGCCAGCAGCTACGTTTCGAGCGGAAACATTCAGTACTTC. The chain joins TRBV5-6 to TRBJ2-4; D might be TRBD2 (5 bases). Trimming left V 3 bases short and J 6 bases short, with 13 bases between. This CDR3 contains 14 residues. The germline gives CDR1 SGHDT, CDR2 YYEEEE.

In its sample, this clonotype was seen many times. The chain combines TRBV11-1 with TRBJ2-2; 7 bases map to TRBD2. V dropped 6 bases and J dropped 0; count of bases not matched to a gene: 13. Germline CDR1 is SGHAT and CDR2 is FQDESV (reference sequence). The CDR3 runs to 18 residues. The DNA for the CDR3 is TGTGCCAGCAGGCCACCCACCGGGCTAGCGGCGAACACCGGGGAGCTGTTTTTT. Protein product: CASRPPTGLAANTGELFF.